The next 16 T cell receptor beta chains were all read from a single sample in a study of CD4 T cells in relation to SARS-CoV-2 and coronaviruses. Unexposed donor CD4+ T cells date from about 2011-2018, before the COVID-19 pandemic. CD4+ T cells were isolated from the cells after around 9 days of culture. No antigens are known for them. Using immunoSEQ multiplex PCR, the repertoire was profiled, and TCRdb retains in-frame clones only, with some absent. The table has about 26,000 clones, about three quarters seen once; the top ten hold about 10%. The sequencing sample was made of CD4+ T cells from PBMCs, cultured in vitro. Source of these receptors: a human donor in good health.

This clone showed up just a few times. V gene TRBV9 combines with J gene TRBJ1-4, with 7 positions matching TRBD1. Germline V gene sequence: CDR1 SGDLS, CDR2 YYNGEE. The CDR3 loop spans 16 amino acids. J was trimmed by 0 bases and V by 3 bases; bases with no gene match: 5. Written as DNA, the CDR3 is TGTGCCAGCAGCGAGGGGGCGGCCCCAACTAATGAAAAACTGTTTTTT. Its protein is CASSEGAAPTNEKLFF.

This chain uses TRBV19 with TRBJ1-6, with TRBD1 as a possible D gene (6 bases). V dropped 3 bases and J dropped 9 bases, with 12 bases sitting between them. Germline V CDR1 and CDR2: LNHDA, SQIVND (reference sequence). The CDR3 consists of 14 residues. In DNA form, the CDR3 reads TGTGCCAGTAGTATCGACAGGTTGCGTTCACCCCTCCACTTT. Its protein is CASSIDRLRSPLHF.

CDR3 loop: CASSERTGMNQPQHF. The CDR3 DNA reads TGTGCCAGCAGTGAGAGGACAGGGATGAATCAGCCCCAGCATTTT. The J gene is TRBJ1-5, the V gene TRBV27; 8 bases are a match to TRBD1. The germline CDR1 and CDR2 sequences are MNHEY and SMNVEV (reference sequence). With V trimmed by 5 bases and J by 4 bases, 7 bases remained unmatched. CDR3 size: 15 residues.

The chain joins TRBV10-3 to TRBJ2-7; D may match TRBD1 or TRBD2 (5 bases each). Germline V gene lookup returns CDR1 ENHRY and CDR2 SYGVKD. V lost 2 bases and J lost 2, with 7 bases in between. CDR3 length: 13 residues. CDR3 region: CAISEGTTYEQYF. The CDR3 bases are TGTGCCATCAGTGAGGGGACCACCTACGAGCAGTACTTC.

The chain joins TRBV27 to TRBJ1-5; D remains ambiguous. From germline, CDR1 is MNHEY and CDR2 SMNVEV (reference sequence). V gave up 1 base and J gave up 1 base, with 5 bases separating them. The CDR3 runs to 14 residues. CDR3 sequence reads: CASSLYGSNQPQHF. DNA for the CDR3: TGTGCCAGCAGTTTATATGGGAGCAATCAGCCCCAGCATTTT.

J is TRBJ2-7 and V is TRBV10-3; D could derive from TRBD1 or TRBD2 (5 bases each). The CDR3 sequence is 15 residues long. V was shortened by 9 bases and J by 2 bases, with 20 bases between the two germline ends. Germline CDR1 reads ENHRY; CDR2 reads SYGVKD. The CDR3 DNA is TGTGCCATTACCAGTGAACCCCGAGGGGCCTACGAGCAGTACTTC. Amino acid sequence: CAITSEPRGAYEQYF.

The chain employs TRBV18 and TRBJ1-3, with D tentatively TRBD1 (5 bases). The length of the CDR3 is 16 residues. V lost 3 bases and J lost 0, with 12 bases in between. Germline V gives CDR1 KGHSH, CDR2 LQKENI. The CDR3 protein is CASSPTGGISGNTIYF. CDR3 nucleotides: TGTGCCAGCTCACCCACCGGGGGGATCTCTGGAAACACCATATATTTT. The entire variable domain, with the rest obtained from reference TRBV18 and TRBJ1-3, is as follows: NAGVMQNPRHLVRRRGQEARLRCSPMKGHSHVYWYRQLPEEGLKFMVYLQKENIIDESGMPKERFSAEFPKEGPSILRIQQVVRGDSAAYFCASSPTGGISGNTIYFGEGSWLTVV.

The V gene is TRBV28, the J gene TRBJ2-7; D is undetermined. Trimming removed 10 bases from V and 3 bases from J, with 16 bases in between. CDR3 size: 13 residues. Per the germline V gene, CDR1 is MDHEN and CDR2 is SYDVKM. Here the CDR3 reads CATALGPNYEQYF. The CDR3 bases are TGTGCCACCGCTCTAGGTCCCAACTACGAGCAGTACTTC.

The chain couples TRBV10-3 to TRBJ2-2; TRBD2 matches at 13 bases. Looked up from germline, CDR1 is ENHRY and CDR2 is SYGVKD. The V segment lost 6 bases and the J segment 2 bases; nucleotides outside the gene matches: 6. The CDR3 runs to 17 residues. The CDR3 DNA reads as TGTGCCATCAGGGAGACTAGCGGGGGGCAAAACACCGGGGAGCTGTTTTTT. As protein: CAIRETSGGQNTGELFF.

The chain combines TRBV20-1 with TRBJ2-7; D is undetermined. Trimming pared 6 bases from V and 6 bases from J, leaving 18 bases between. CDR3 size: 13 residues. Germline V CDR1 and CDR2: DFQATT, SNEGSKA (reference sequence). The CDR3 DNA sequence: TGCAGTGCCAGTAGAGATGTAGGTCGCGAGCAGTACTTC. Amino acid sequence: CSASRDVGREQYF.

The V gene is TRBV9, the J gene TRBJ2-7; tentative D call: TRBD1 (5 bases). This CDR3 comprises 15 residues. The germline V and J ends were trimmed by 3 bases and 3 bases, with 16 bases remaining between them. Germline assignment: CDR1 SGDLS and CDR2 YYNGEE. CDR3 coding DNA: TGTGCCAGCAGCGAGAGCCTCCAGGGAATCTACGAGCAGTACTTC. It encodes CASSESLQGIYEQYF.

This CDR3 is CASSQASWGRTQYF. As DNA, the CDR3 is TGTGCCAGCAGCCAAGCGTCCTGGGGACGTACGCAGTATTTT. The chain uses TRBV3-1 (or the pseudogene TRBV3-2) and TRBJ2-3, with D possibly called TRBD1 or TRBD2 (5 bases each). The CDR3 extends over 14 amino acids. Germline V CDR1 and CDR2: LGHDT, YNNKEL (reference sequence). Trimming pared 1 base from V and 8 bases from J, leaving 13 bases between.

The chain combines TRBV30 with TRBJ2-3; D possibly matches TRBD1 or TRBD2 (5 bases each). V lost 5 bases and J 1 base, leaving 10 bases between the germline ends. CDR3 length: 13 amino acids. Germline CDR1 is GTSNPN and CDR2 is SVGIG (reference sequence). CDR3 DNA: TGTGCCTGGGGAGTGGGGGGCACAGATACGCAGTATTTT. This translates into CAWGVGGTDTQYF.

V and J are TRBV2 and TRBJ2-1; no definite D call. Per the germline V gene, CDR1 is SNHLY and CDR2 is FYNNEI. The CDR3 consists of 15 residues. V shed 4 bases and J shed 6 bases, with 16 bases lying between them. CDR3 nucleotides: TGTGCCAGCAGTGCAGGCCCCTCCGGTTCCAATGAGCAGTTCTTC. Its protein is CASSAGPSGSNEQFF.

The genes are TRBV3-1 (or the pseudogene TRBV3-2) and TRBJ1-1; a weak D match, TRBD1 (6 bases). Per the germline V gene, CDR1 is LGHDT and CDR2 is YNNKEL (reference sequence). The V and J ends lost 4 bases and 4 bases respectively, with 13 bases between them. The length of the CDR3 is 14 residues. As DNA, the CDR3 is TGTGCCAGCAGCCTTACACAGGGTCGCACTGAAGCTTTCTTT. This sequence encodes CASSLTQGRTEAFF.

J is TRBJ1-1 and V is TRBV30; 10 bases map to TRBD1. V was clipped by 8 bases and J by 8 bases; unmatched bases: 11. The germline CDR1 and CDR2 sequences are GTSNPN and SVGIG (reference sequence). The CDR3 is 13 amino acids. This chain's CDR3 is CAGRDRGFGEAFF. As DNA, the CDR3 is TGTGCCGGCCGGGACAGGGGCTTCGGGGAAGCTTTCTTT.